The 23 T cell receptor beta chains in this list originate from one sample, sequenced in a study of shared clonotypes between healthy human individuals. The method was immunoSEQ multiplex PCR; TCRdb's version includes in-frame clones alone and lacks a portion of them. The sample has roughly 2,500,000 clones, more than 85% seen once; the top ten hold 0.36%. The sequencing input was naive CD4+ T cells from PBMCs. Subset here: CD45RA+ positively selected. The receptor set was obtained from a man aged 18 to 30 in good health. Some clones in this sample may be carry-over from other donors' samples.

The chain uses TRBV28 and TRBJ2-3; D uncertain. V dropped 7 bases and J dropped 2 bases, with 13 bases sitting between them. Germline V CDR1 and CDR2: MDHEN, SYDVKM. This CDR3 is built from 14 residues. CDR3: CASTTFSLTDTQYF. CDR3 nucleotides: TGTGCCAGCACCACTTTTAGCCTCACAGATACGCAGTATTTT.

The chain employs TRBV9 and TRBJ2-1, with 12 nucleotides matching TRBD2. V was clipped by 2 bases and J by 4 bases; unmatched bases: 1. Germline V gene lookup returns CDR1 SGDLS and CDR2 YYNGEE. This CDR3 is built from 15 residues. The CDR3 DNA is TGTGCCAGCAGCGTCACTAGCGGGAGGTACAATGAGCAGTTCTTC. Translation: CASSVTSGRYNEQFF.

The chain links TRBV7-9 to TRBJ2-3; 9 positions match TRBD1. CDR3 length: 15 residues. V shed 5 bases and J 1 base; nucleotides not matched to a gene: 4. The germline CDR1 and CDR2 sequences are SEHNR and FQNEAQ (reference sequence). Here the CDR3 DNA reads TGTGCCAGCAGCCGCCGGGACAGGGGCACAGATACGCAGTATTTT. This encodes CASSRRDRGTDTQYF.

This chain connects TRBV4-1 to TRBJ1-3; TRBD1 matches at 7 bases. Germline CDR1 reads MGHRA; CDR2 reads YSYEKL. The CDR3 sequence is 17 residues long. V lost 0 bases, J lost 3 bases, and 8 bases stayed unmatched. CDR3 protein: CASSQDRDRVNGNTIYF. CDR3 sequence (DNA): TGCGCCAGCAGCCAAGACCGCGACAGGGTAAATGGAAACACCATATATTTT.

The sample holds one count of this clone. This rearrangement joins TRBV30 to TRBJ2-3; 13 bases line up with TRBD2. In germline, CDR1 is GTSNPN, CDR2 SVGIG (reference sequence). This CDR3 region has 15 residues. Losses at the gene ends were 5 bases for V and 10 bases for J; bases not matched to a gene: 12. CDR3 nucleotides: TGTGCCTGGGGGGGGACTAGCGGGAACTATGAGCCGCAGTATTTT. This encodes CAWGGTSGNYEPQYF.

This sequence joins TRBV30 and TRBJ2-7; TRBD1 agrees at 8 bases. The germline V gene encodes CDR1 GTSNPN and CDR2 SVGIG (reference sequence). CDR3 length: 14 residues. The trim removed 3 bases at V and 3 bases at J, leaving 7 bases unmatched. The CDR3: CAWRKRTGYYEQYF. The CDR3 DNA reads TGTGCCTGGAGGAAAAGGACAGGGTACTACGAGCAGTACTTC.

As to this clone: The same CDR3 arises from other DNA sequences in this sample as well. J is TRBJ1-1 and V is TRBV5-1, with a tentative D call TRBD1 (6 bases). The CDR3 has 14 residues. V was trimmed by 2 bases and J by 4 bases, leaving 12 bases between them. In germline, CDR1 is SGHRS, CDR2 YFSETQ. The CDR3 loop is CASSFTQGGTEAFF. The CDR3, as DNA: TGCGCCAGCAGCTTCACACAGGGTGGCACTGAAGCTTTCTTT.

Concerning this clone: One end of the junction fails to match germline, which may point to a read error. The chain joins TRBV5-5 to TRBJ1-4; a possible D gene is TRBD1 (6 bases). The CDR3 runs to 14 residues. The germline V gene has CDR1 SGHKS and CDR2 YYEKEE (reference sequence). In DNA, the CDR3 is TGTGCCAGCAGCTTAGGGGACACGAATGAAAAACTGCTTTTT. Its protein is CASSLGDTNEKLLF.

The chain couples TRBV5-4 to TRBJ2-7; 13 nucleotides line up with TRBD2. CDR1 and CDR2 from the germline V gene are SGHNT and YYREEE (reference sequence). This CDR3 has 16 residues. Unmatched junction bases numbered 6, after V lost 4 bases and J lost 2 bases. CDR3 amino acids: CASSLGTSGATYEQYF. The CDR3 DNA reads TGTGCCAGCAGCCTCGGGACTAGCGGGGCGACCTACGAGCAGTACTTC.

J is TRBJ2-5 and V is TRBV11-3; no clear D. The J call may be incorrect, as the DNA end agrees better with TRBJ2-7. CDR1 is SGHNT and CDR2 is YENEEA in the germline V gene. CDR3 size: 13 residues. This CDR3 reads CASSFRSSYEQYF. For the CDR3, the DNA is TGTGCCAGCAGCTTCCGATCCTCCTACGAGCAGTACTTC.

Here the CDR3 reads CASSQEWGIETQYF. The CDR3 bases are TGCGCCAGCTCGCAGGAATGGGGGATAGAGACCCAGTACTTC. This chain links TRBV10-1 with TRBJ2-5; TRBD1 or TRBD2 may be the D gene (5 bases each). Germline V gives CDR1 WNHNN, CDR2 SYGVQD (reference sequence). The CDR3 length is 14 residues. V shed 8 bases and J shed 4 bases, with 17 bases lying between them.

The V and J genes are TRBV28 and TRBJ2-3; unclear D gene. The CDR3 has 14 amino acids. The V gene's germline CDR1 is MDHEN and CDR2 SYDVKM. Deletions cut 4 bases from V and 4 bases from J, with 12 bases between. In DNA, the CDR3 is TGTGCCAGCAGTTCCCCCCGCGAAGCAGATACGCAGTATTTT. Protein product: CASSSPREADTQYF. The full variable domain, its missing parts supplied by reference TRBV28 and TRBJ2-3, is DVKVTQSSRYLVKRTGEKVFLECVQDMDHENMFWYRQDPGLGLRLIYFSYDVKMKEKGDIPEGYSVSREKKERFSLILESASTNQTSMYLCASSSPREADTQYFGPGTRLTVL.

The J gene is TRBJ2-4, the V gene TRBV7-9; perhaps TRBD2 as D (7 bases). The CDR3 runs 13 residues. The germline V and J ends were trimmed by 5 bases and 7 bases, with 12 bases remaining between them. CDR1 is SEHNR and CDR2 is FQNEAQ in the germline V gene (reference sequence). The CDR3 region has the DNA TGTGCCAGCAGCCCACCGGGGGGCAACATTCAGTACTTC. It specifies CASSPPGGNIQYF.

In its sample, this clone was seen once. The chain employs TRBV28 and TRBJ2-3, with 9 bases identical to TRBD2. From germline, CDR1 is MDHEN and CDR2 SYDVKM. The CDR3 sequence is 16 residues long. V trimming: 1 base; J trimming: 0 bases; junction bases outside the gene matches: 2. CDR3 sequence reads: CASSLYTSGSTDTQYF. The CDR3, as DNA: TGTGCCAGCAGTTTATATACTAGCGGGAGCACAGATACGCAGTATTTT.

The rearrangement uses TRBV7-2 and TRBJ2-1; D might be TRBD1 (6 bases). Trimming stripped 5 bases from V and 5 bases from J, with 16 bases between. This CDR3 region has 15 residues. Germline lookup yields CDR1 SGHTA and CDR2 FQGNSA. The DNA for the CDR3 is TGTGCCAGCAGCCAGTCCGGGACACCAGACAATGAGCAGTTCTTC. It is translated as CASSQSGTPDNEQFF.

Points on this clone: Other nucleotide sequences from this sample produce the same CDR3. The CDR3 spells CASSLQDTGELFF. CDR3 in DNA: TGTGCCAGCAGCTTACAGGACACCGGGGAGCTGTTTTTT. The J gene is TRBJ2-2, the V gene TRBV5-5; D is possibly TRBD1 (5 bases). Germline CDR1 is SGHKS and CDR2 is YYEKEE (reference sequence). Trimming took off 2 bases at V and 3 bases at J, with 5 bases between the two ends. The CDR3 consists of 13 residues.

The rearrangement joins TRBV6-5 to TRBJ2-7; 10 bases match TRBD1. This CDR3 region has 15 residues. J lost 2 bases, V lost 2 bases, and 3 bases had no gene match. The V gene's germline CDR1 is MNHEY and CDR2 SVGAGI. DNA of the CDR3: TGTGCCAGCAGTTACCAGGGGACAGGGGCCTACGAGCAGTACTTC. As protein: CASSYQGTGAYEQYF.

Details on this clone: The same CDR3 also results from other DNA sequences found in this sample. V usage is TRBV18 and J usage is TRBJ1-5; the D gene is possibly TRBD1 (5 bases). Trimming shortened V by 2 bases and J by 4 bases, and 12 bases separated the two germline ends. The CDR3 length is 15 residues. Germline lookup yields CDR1 KGHSH and CDR2 LQKENI. The CDR3 DNA sequence: TGTGCCAGCTCACCAGGGCAGGGTTTAAATCAGCCCCAGCATTTT. Translated: CASSPGQGLNQPQHF. Together with reference TRBV18 and TRBJ1-5, the CDR3 gives the full variable domain: NAGVMQNPRHLVRRRGQEARLRCSPMKGHSHVYWYRQLPEEGLKFMVYLQKENIIDESGMPKERFSAEFPKEGPSILRIQQVVRGDSAAYFCASSPGQGLNQPQHFGDGTRLSIL.

This chain joins TRBV7-2 and TRBJ2-2; 11 bases map to TRBD2. CDR1 and CDR2 (germline): SGHTA, FQGNSA. The CDR3 sequence is 16 residues long. With V trimmed by 5 bases and J by 1 base, 3 bases remained unmatched. CDR3 bases: TGTGCCAGCAGCCTCGGGACTAGCGGGAACACCGGGGAGCTGTTTTTT. This gives the protein CASSLGTSGNTGELFF.

This sequence joins TRBV6-4 and TRBJ2-6; D could derive from TRBD1 or TRBD2 (5 bases each). Germline V gene data show CDR1 as MRHNA and CDR2 as SNTAGT. The CDR3 consists of 19 residues. Trimming pared 5 bases from V and 0 bases from J, leaving 20 bases between. CDR3 sequence (DNA): TGTGCCAGCAGTCCCCTTCCCATGGGGGAACCCTCTGGGGCCAACGTCCTGACTTTC. It specifies CASSPLPMGEPSGANVLTF.

This clone was counted once. In the same sample, other DNA sequences code for this CDR3. This chain links TRBV28 with TRBJ1-1; 8 bases agree with TRBD1. Trimming at V came to 5 bases and at J to 1 base, leaving 3 bases not matched to a gene. The CDR3 loop spans 14 amino acids. The V gene's germline CDR1 is MDHEN and CDR2 SYDVKM. The CDR3 here is CASSPGQGNTEAFF. The CDR3 DNA follows: TGTGCCAGCAGTCCTGGACAGGGGAACACTGAAGCTTTCTTT. The complete variable domain, with remaining parts taken from reference TRBV28 and TRBJ1-1, reads DVKVTQSSRYLVKRTGEKVFLECVQDMDHENMFWYRQDPGLGLRLIYFSYDVKMKEKGDIPEGYSVSREKKERFSLILESASTNQTSMYLCASSPGQGNTEAFFGQGTRLTVV.

This rearrangement joins TRBV6-5 to TRBJ2-5; a weak D match, TRBD1 (6 bases). The end of the DNA is better explained by TRBJ2-7, so the J call may be wrong. This CDR3 comprises 15 residues. Germline V gives CDR1 MNHEY, CDR2 SVGAGI. Here the CDR3 DNA reads TGTGCCAGCAGCGCTCGACCGGGACATTCCTACGAGCAGTACTTC. Translated: CASSARPGHSYEQYF.

This chain joins TRBV11-2 and TRBJ2-7; perhaps TRBD2 as D (6 bases). Looked up from germline, CDR1 is SGHAT and CDR2 is FQNNGV. The CDR3 sequence is 12 residues long. Trimming cost V 1 base and J 7 bases, with 8 bases left between them. The CDR3 loop is CASSLGRGEQYF. Here the CDR3 DNA reads TGTGCCAGCAGCTTAGGCCGGGGGGAGCAGTACTTC.